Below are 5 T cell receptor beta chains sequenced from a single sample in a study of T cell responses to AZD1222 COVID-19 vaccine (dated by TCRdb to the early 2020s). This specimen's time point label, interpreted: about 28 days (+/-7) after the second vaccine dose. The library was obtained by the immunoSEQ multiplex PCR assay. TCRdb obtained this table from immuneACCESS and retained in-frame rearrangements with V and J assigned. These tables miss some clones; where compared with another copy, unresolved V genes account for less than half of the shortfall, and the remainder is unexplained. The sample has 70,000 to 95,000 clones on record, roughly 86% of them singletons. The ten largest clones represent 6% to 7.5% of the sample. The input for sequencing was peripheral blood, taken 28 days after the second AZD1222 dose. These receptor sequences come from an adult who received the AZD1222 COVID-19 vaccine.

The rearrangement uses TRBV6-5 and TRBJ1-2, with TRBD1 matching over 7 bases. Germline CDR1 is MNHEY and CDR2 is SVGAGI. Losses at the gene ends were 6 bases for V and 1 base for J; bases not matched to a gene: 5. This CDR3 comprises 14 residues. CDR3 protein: CASSNRGINYGYTF. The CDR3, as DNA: TGTGCCAGCAGCAACAGGGGAATTAACTATGGCTACACCTTC.

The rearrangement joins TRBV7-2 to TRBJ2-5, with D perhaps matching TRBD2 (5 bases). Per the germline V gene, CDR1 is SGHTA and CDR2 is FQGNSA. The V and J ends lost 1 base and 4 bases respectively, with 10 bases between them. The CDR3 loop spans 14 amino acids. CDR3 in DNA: TGTGCCAGCAGCTTAGGAGGGAGTTTAGAGACCCAGTACTTC. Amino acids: CASSLGGSLETQYF.

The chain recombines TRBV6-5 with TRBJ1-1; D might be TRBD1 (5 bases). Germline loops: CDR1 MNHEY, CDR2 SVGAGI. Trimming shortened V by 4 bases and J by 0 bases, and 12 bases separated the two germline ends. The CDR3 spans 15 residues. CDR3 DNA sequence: TGTGCCAGCAGTTGGGGGATAAGGGTGAACACTGAAGCTTTCTTT. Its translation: CASSWGIRVNTEAFF.

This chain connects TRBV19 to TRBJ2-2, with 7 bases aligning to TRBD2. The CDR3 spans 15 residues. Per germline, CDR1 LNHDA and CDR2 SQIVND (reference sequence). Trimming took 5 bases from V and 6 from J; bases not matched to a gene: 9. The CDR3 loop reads CASSFGTTIAGELFF. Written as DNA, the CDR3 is TGTGCCAGTAGTTTTGGGACTACTATCGCCGGGGAGCTGTTTTTT.

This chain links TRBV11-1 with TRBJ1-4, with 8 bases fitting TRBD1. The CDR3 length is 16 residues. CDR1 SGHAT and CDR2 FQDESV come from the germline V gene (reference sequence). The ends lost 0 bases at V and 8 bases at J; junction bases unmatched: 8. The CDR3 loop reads CASSLATGGLNEKLFF. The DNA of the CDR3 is TGTGCCAGCAGCTTAGCCACAGGGGGATTGAACGAAAAACTGTTTTTT.